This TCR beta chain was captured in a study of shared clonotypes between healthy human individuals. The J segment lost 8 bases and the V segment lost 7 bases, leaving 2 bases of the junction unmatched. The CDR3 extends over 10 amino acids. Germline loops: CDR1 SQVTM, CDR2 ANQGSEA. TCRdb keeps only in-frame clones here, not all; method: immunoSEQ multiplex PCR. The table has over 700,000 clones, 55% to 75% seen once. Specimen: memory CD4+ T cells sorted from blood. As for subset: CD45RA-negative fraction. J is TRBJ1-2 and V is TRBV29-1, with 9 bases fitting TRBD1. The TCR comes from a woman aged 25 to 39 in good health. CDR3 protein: CSAGTGGYTF. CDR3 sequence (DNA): TGCAGCGCTGGGACAGGGGGCTACACCTTC.